This T cell receptor beta chain was retrieved from a study of blood T cell repertoires in COVID-19. Study in general: Acute and convalescent COVID-19 specimens originated in the United States, Italy and Spain. PBMCs, B-cell-depleted T cells, or T cells provided the cDNA or gDNA that made up the material.

J was trimmed by 0 bases and V by 3 bases; bases with no gene match: 6. Germline V gene lookup returns CDR1 KGHSH and CDR2 LQKENI. This CDR3 region has 17 residues. Study processing details: Reference gene primer amplification yielded estimated nucleated cell counts. Profiled with immunoSEQ multiplex PCR; TCRdb holds only in-frame clones, not every one. The DNA gave D and trimming, while V, J and clone size come from that table. The table records 140,000 to 150,000 clones, roughly three quarters of them present only once. The sequence was collected from a woman in her sixties with acute or convalescent COVID-19. The chain uses TRBV18 and TRBJ2-1; 9 bases fit TRBD2. Sequenced input: peripheral blood. Here the CDR3 DNA reads TGTGCCAGCTCACCGAGGACTAGCGAGTTCTCCTACAATGAGCAGTTCTTC. This gives the protein CASSPRTSEFSYNEQFF.